Listed below are T cell receptor beta chains from one sample, sequenced in a study of CXCR3-negative and CXCR3-positive naive CD8 T cells. TCRdb reprocessed the 5' RACE reads; each CDR3 protein has one entry and no DNA is given. The data include tens of thousands of distinct CDR3 sequences; the top ten clones carry roughly 1.1%. Sequenced input: naive CXCR3- CD8+ T cells from blood. The source of these receptors is a human donor in good health. Some clones in this sample may be carry-over from other donors' samples. Both conserved end residues are part of each CDR3.

CDR3 protein: CSVELRTQTNYGYTF; V gene: TRBV29-1; J gene: TRBJ1-2
CDR3 protein: CASRDPLALNTEAFF; V gene: TRBV2; J gene: TRBJ1-1
CDR3 protein: CASSPRRLADEQFF; V gene: TRBV3-1; J gene: TRBJ2-1
CDR3 protein: CSARGVGVHEQYF; V gene: TRBV20-1; J gene: TRBJ2-7
CDR3 protein: CSVSRRGELSYEQYF; V gene: TRBV29-1; J gene: TRBJ2-7
CDR3 protein: CASSQSGAVWNEQFF; V gene: TRBV7-8; J gene: TRBJ2-1
CDR3 protein: CASRGDGTDTQYF; V gene: TRBV5-1; J gene: TRBJ2-3
CDR3 protein: CASIPLSYNEQFF; V gene: TRBV28; J gene: TRBJ2-1
CDR3 protein: CASSDPPASVSYEQYF; V gene: TRBV6-4; J gene: TRBJ2-7
CDR3 protein: CASSPGGEEDGYTF; V gene: TRBV13; J gene: TRBJ1-2
CDR3 protein: CATSSPNEGTGELFF; V gene: TRBV15; J gene: TRBJ2-2
CDR3 protein: CASSYSMGSNTGELFF; V gene: TRBV6-5; J gene: TRBJ2-2
CDR3 protein: CASSLGGSSGNIQYF; V gene: TRBV7-3; J gene: TRBJ2-4
CDR3 protein: CASSSGLGANTEAFF; V gene: TRBV7-8; J gene: TRBJ1-1
CDR3 protein: CSVAPGLAGGRQETQYF; V gene: TRBV29-1; J gene: TRBJ2-5
CDR3 protein: CASSLGMGTGELFF; V gene: TRBV28; J gene: TRBJ2-2
CDR3 protein: CASSLSREQATDTQYF; V gene: TRBV27; J gene: TRBJ2-3
CDR3 protein: CSVVKGTEVRHTDTQYF; V gene: TRBV29-1; J gene: TRBJ2-3
CDR3 protein: CASSQDKWGYEQYF; V gene: TRBV4-3; J gene: TRBJ2-7
CDR3 protein: CASGLGPWAEAFF; V gene: TRBV12-5; J gene: TRBJ1-1
CDR3 protein: CASSPPLGGTGTEAFF; V gene: TRBV18; J gene: TRBJ1-1
CDR3 protein: CSVPGEHYGYTF; V gene: TRBV29-1; J gene: TRBJ1-2
CDR3 protein: CASTFLRRGTSTDTQYF; V gene: TRBV7-9; J gene: TRBJ2-3
CDR3 protein: CASSLPPDRQETQYF; V gene: TRBV7-9; J gene: TRBJ2-5
CDR3 protein: CSAELGNTDTQYF; V gene: TRBV29-1; J gene: TRBJ2-3
CDR3 protein: CASSPSGVEQFF; V gene: TRBV19; J gene: TRBJ2-1
CDR3 protein: CASSPFEGEQYF; V gene: TRBV11-1; J gene: TRBJ2-7
CDR3 protein: CASSQVKRGHYEQYF; V gene: TRBV4-2; J gene: TRBJ2-7
CDR3 protein: CAAHRDREDTIYF; V gene: TRBV12-3/TRBV12-4; J gene: TRBJ1-3
CDR3 protein: CSVAAGTGAYEQYF; V gene: TRBV29-1; J gene: TRBJ2-7
CDR3 protein: CASSKATGQSYEQYF; V gene: TRBV21-1; J gene: TRBJ2-7
CDR3 protein: CASRSGTGDNEQFF; V gene: TRBV12-3/TRBV12-4; J gene: TRBJ2-1
CDR3 protein: CASSESVREGNTEAFF; V gene: TRBV25-1; J gene: TRBJ1-1
CDR3 protein: CSARTGGSSYEQYF; V gene: TRBV20-1; J gene: TRBJ2-7
CDR3 protein: CASSLGFRMDSYEQYF; V gene: TRBV5-6; J gene: TRBJ2-7
CDR3 protein: CATSFQGAPEAFF; V gene: TRBV15; J gene: TRBJ1-1
CDR3 protein: CASSPGTENSPLHF; V gene: TRBV6-2/TRBV6-3; J gene: TRBJ1-6
CDR3 protein: CSARVTGPYEQYF; V gene: TRBV20-1; J gene: TRBJ2-7
CDR3 protein: CASSEGRTEAFF; V gene: TRBV7-9; J gene: TRBJ1-1
CDR3 protein: CASSLYPGGELFF; V gene: TRBV5-1; J gene: TRBJ2-2
CDR3 protein: CASSYLTGGTGYAF; V gene: TRBV28; J gene: TRBJ1-2
CDR3 protein: CASSSAVNTEAFF; V gene: TRBV6-5; J gene: TRBJ1-1
CDR3 protein: CSVVGAGELFF; V gene: TRBV29-1; J gene: TRBJ2-2
CDR3 protein: CASSSNSGYEQYF; V gene: TRBV7-6; J gene: TRBJ2-7
CDR3 protein: CSARNSGYNEQFF; V gene: TRBV20-1; J gene: TRBJ2-1
CDR3 protein: CASSLSGSGEVDQPQHF; V gene: TRBV7-2; J gene: TRBJ1-5
CDR3 protein: CASSLSGGSTEAFF; V gene: TRBV5-1; J gene: TRBJ1-1
CDR3 protein: CSARDIASSSYEQYF; V gene: TRBV20-1; J gene: TRBJ2-7
CDR3 protein: CASSPRDNTDTQYF; V gene: TRBV7-9; J gene: TRBJ2-3
CDR3 protein: CASSPRPDPYEQYF; V gene: TRBV4-2; J gene: TRBJ2-7
CDR3 protein: CASSDRADEQFF; V gene: TRBV12-3/TRBV12-4; J gene: TRBJ2-1
CDR3 protein: CSVPVWNEQFF; V gene: TRBV29-1; J gene: TRBJ2-1
CDR3 protein: CASSRTGRGELFF; V gene: TRBV12-3/TRBV12-4; J gene: TRBJ2-2
CDR3 protein: CASSISPYEQYF; V gene: TRBV19; J gene: TRBJ2-7
CDR3 protein: CTSSQASSYEQYF; V gene: TRBV4-1; J gene: TRBJ2-7
CDR3 protein: CASSESRDAYGYTF; V gene: TRBV2; J gene: TRBJ1-2
CDR3 protein: CASSESYAKTEAFF; V gene: TRBV7-2; J gene: TRBJ1-1
CDR3 protein: CSVVSGSYEQYF; V gene: TRBV29-1; J gene: TRBJ2-7
CDR3 protein: CASSLDGNYGYTF; V gene: TRBV6-2/TRBV6-3; J gene: TRBJ1-2